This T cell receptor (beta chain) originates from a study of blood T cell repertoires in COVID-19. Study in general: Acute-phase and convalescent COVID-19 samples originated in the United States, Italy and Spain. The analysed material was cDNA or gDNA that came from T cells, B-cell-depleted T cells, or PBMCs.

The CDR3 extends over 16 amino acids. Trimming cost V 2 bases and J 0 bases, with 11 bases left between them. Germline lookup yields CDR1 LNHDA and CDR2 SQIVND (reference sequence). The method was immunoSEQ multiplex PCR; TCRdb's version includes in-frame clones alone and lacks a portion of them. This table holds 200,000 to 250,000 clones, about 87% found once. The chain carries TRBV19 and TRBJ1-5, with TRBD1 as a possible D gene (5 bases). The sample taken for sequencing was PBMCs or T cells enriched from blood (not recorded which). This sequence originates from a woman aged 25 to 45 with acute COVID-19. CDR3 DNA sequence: TGTGCCAGTAGTATATGGGGGGTCTTTAGCAATCAGCCCCAGCATTTT. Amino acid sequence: CASSIWGVFSNQPQHF.